The 20 T cell receptor beta chains below all came from one sample that was sequenced in a study of T-cell memory formation after mild COVID-19. From the 5' RACE reads, TCRdb called clonotypes with MiXCR, one entry per CDR3 protein. The table has fewer than 95,000 distinct CDR3 sequences, over 12% seen once. The sample taken for sequencing was PBMCs or a T cell subset sorted from them (not recorded which). The source is a young man who had mild COVID-19 (a few samples of this study predate the infection). Cell type and time point are not known.

DNA for the CDR3: TGTGCCAGCAGCGATAAAGGGACAGGGGAGACAGATACGCAGTATTTT. Its protein product is CASSDKGTGETDTQYF. The J gene is TRBJ2-3, the V gene TRBV6-4, with 10 bases identical to TRBD1. This CDR3 spans 16 amino acids. CDR1 and CDR2 (germline): MRHNA, SNTAGT. Losses at the gene ends were 6 bases for V and 3 bases for J; bases not matched to a gene: 9.

With regard to this clonotype: One end of the junction fails to match germline, which may point to a read error. V usage is TRBV19 and J usage is TRBJ2-5; D possibly corresponds to TRBD2 (5 bases). The CDR3 consists of 11 residues. The germline CDR1 and CDR2 sequences are LNHDA and SQIVND (reference sequence). The CDR3 region is CASGLEDTQYF. CDR3 DNA sequence: TGTGCCAGCGGACTTGAAGATACCCAGTACTTC.

This chain links TRBV6-5 with TRBJ2-5; D is undetermined. The CDR3 runs to 12 residues. The V gene's germline CDR1 is MNHEY and CDR2 SVGAGI. Trimming took 0 bases from V and 1 from J, leaving 0 bases between them. CDR3 sequence reads: CASSYSQETQYF. The CDR3 coding sequence is TGTGCCAGCAGTTACTCCCAAGAGACCCAGTACTTC.

This clonotype was observed a handful of times. The chain recombines TRBV4-1 with TRBJ2-3; D is unclear. Deletions cut 0 bases from V and 3 bases from J, with 7 bases between. The CDR3 has 14 residues. Germline V gene sequence: CDR1 MGHRA, CDR2 YSYEKL. The CDR3 DNA reads as TGCGCCAGCAGCCAAGATCTTCGTACAGATACGCAGTATTTT. Protein: CASSQDLRTDTQYF.

The sample holds a few counts of this clonotype. The V and J genes are TRBV12-3 or TRBV12-4 and TRBJ2-2; possibly TRBD1 for D (5 bases). The CDR3 totals 16 residues. The germline V and J ends were trimmed by 3 bases and 4 bases, with 15 bases remaining between them. Written as DNA, the CDR3 is TGTGCCAGCAGTTTCAGGGCCCCACCCTTCACCGGGGAGCTGTTTTTT. Translating it yields CASSFRAPPFTGELFF.

The chain has TRBV6-5 and TRBJ2-6, with a possible D match to TRBD1 (5 bases). From germline, CDR1 is MNHEY and CDR2 SVGAGI. This CDR3 has 15 residues. V was pared by 7 bases and J by 7 bases, with 17 bases between. In DNA, the CDR3 is TGTGCCAGCACTTCCCGACAGCAGGTCGCCAACGTCCTGACTTTC. It encodes CASTSRQQVANVLTF.

The V call is TRBV19, the J call TRBJ2-1, with TRBD2 matching 8 bases. Trimming at V came to 3 bases and at J to 3 bases, leaving 10 bases not matched to a gene. CDR3 length: 17 amino acids. From germline, CDR1 is LNHDA and CDR2 SQIVND (reference sequence). The CDR3 loop is CASSIYHAGGNYNEQFF. CDR3 sequence (DNA): TGTGCCAGTAGTATCTATCACGCGGGGGGTAACTACAATGAGCAGTTCTTC. The whole variable domain, filled in from reference TRBV19 and TRBJ2-1, reads DGGITQSPKYLFRKEGQNVTLSCEQNLNHDAMYWYRQDPGQGLRLIYYSQIVNDFQKGDIAEGYSVSREKKESFPLTVTSAQKNPTAFYLCASSIYHAGGNYNEQFFGPGTRLTVL.

V is TRBV4-3 and J is TRBJ2-7; 7 positions agree with TRBD2. This CDR3 has 15 residues. V lost 0 bases and J lost 5; bases outside the gene matches: 7. CDR1 is LGHNA, CDR2 YSLEER, per germline. The DNA of the CDR3 is TGCGCCAGCAGCCAAGATGGGAGGGAAGGCGACGAGCAGTACTTC. Its protein is CASSQDGREGDEQYF.

The chain couples TRBV4-3 to TRBJ2-7; D is ambiguous. The length of the CDR3 is 16 residues. Looked up from germline, CDR1 is LGHNA and CDR2 is YSLEER. V lost 0 bases and J lost 0, with 12 bases in between. CDR3 coding DNA: TGCGCCAGCAGCCAAGATCTTAGCTCAAGCTCCTACGAGCAGTACTTC. Translation: CASSQDLSSSSYEQYF.

This clonotype was counted ten times or more. V usage is TRBV29-1 and J usage is TRBJ2-1; TRBD2 matches 9 bases. This CDR3 contains 14 residues. Germline V CDR1 and CDR2: SQVTM, ANQGSEA. Trimming cost V 3 bases and J 5 bases; bases outside gene matches: 5. CDR3 nucleotide sequence: TGCAGCGTTGAGGAGCGGGGGGTAGACAATGAGCAGTTCTTC. It translates to CSVEERGVDNEQFF.

This sequence joins TRBV5-5 and TRBJ2-3; TRBD1 matches 9 bases. The CDR3 is made up of 14 amino acids. The J segment lost 5 bases and the V segment lost 3 bases, leaving 4 bases of the junction unmatched. The germline CDR1 and CDR2 sequences are SGHKS and YYEKEE (reference sequence). CDR3 coding DNA: TGTGCCAGCAGCTGGACAGGGGCCCAAGATACGCAGTATTTT. Translating it yields CASSWTGAQDTQYF.

V is TRBV11-2 and J is TRBJ1-2; D possibly corresponds to TRBD1 (5 bases). Trimming removed 5 bases at V and 2 bases at J, with 12 bases between. CDR3 length: 14 amino acids. Germline CDR1 reads SGHAT; CDR2 reads FQNNGV. CDR3 protein: CASSDPGLNYGYTF. CDR3 in DNA: TGTGCCAGCAGCGACCCGGGACTAAACTATGGCTACACCTTC.

This clonotype was counted at least ten times. The V call is TRBV12-3 or TRBV12-4, the J call TRBJ1-1, with D hard to call. This CDR3 is built from 11 residues. The germline V and J ends were trimmed by 3 bases and 6 bases, with 5 bases remaining between them. The CDR3 DNA reads as TGTGCCAGCAGTTTTGGGTCTGAAGCTTTCTTT. Protein product: CASSFGSEAFF.

Note on this clonotype: One junction end disagrees with the germline gene, perhaps due to a read error. This rearrangement joins TRBV15 to TRBJ1-2; D is possibly TRBD1 (5 bases). Germline V CDR1 and CDR2: LNHNV, YYDKDF (reference sequence). The CDR3 is 17 residues long. As DNA, the CDR3 is TGTGCCACCAGCAGTAGGGGTATGGCAGAACCTAACTACGGCTACACCTTC. This sequence encodes CATSSRGMAEPNYGYTF.

This clonotype occurred a few times. This chain uses TRBV5-1 with TRBJ1-4, with a weak D call TRBD1 (5 bases). This CDR3 is built from 15 residues. The V gene lost 4 bases and the J gene lost 5 bases, with 15 bases spanning the gap. Germline V gene data show CDR1 as SGHRS and CDR2 as YFSETQ. CDR3 amino acids: CASSPSVRGNEKLFF. The DNA of the CDR3 is TGCGCCAGCAGCCCGAGCGTCCGGGGGAATGAAAAACTGTTTTTT. The full variable domain, in which reference TRBV5-1 and TRBJ1-4 provide the parts outside the CDR3, is KAGVTQTPRYLIKTRGQQVTLSCSPISGHRSVSWYQQTPGQGLQFLFEYFSETQRNKGNFPGRFSGRQFSNSRSEMNVSTLELGDSALYLCASSPSVRGNEKLFFGSGTQLSVL.

The chain joins TRBV3-1 to TRBJ1-5; D gene ambiguous. V was clipped by 0 bases and J by 6 bases, with 12 bases between them. Germline loops: CDR1 LGHDT, CDR2 YNNKEL (reference sequence). This CDR3 contains 15 residues. The CDR3 sequence: CASSQDLAAGQPQHF. Written as DNA, the CDR3 is TGTGCCAGCAGCCAAGATCTCGCCGCGGGTCAGCCCCAGCATTTT.

The chain is built from TRBV3-1 and TRBJ1-1, with D unresolved. CDR3 length equals 13 residues. Germline CDR1 and CDR2: LGHDT and YNNKEL (reference sequence). Trimming took off 3 bases at V and 6 bases at J, with 11 bases between the two ends. CDR3 protein: CASSQVEQSEAFF. The CDR3 nucleotides read TGTGCCAGCAGCCAGGTGGAACAGTCTGAAGCTTTCTTT.

The rearrangement uses TRBV3-1 and TRBJ1-5; unclear D gene. Germline lookup yields CDR1 LGHDT and CDR2 YNNKEL (reference sequence). This CDR3 is 11 amino acids long. V was trimmed by 4 bases and J by 7 bases, leaving 5 bases between them. The CDR3 DNA follows: TGTGCCAGCAGCCCGGAACAGCCCCAGCATTTT. This codes for CASSPEQPQHF.

This clonotype was seen once. In DNA form, the CDR3 reads TGTGCCAGCAGCGTAGAAATGCAATCTGAGCAGTTCTTC. Protein sequence: CASSVEMQSEQFF. V and J are TRBV9 and TRBJ2-1, with D unclear. The CDR3 is 13 amino acids. Trimming pared 0 bases from V and 9 bases from J, leaving 10 bases between. The germline gives CDR1 SGDLS, CDR2 YYNGEE.

V usage is TRBV20-1 and J usage is TRBJ2-1; tentative D call: TRBD1 (5 bases). Germline V lookup: CDR1 DFQATT, CDR2 SNEGSKA (reference sequence). This CDR3 spans 15 amino acids. V lost 2 bases to trimming and J lost 8 bases, with 19 bases between them. The CDR3 coding sequence is TGCAGTGCTAGAAATCCTAACAGGCCCACGGATGAGCAGTTCTTC. Encoded protein: CSARNPNRPTDEQFF.